A selection of T cell receptor beta chains follows, all from one sample in a study of identical twins. TCRdb processed the 5' RACE reads anew with MiXCR; each CDR3 protein has one entry. The data contain 200,000 to 250,000 distinct CDR3 sequences, 6.5% of them singletons. These data were also reused for a study on T cells expressing NK-cell markers.

The sequenced material came from CD8+ T cells sorted from blood. The source is a woman younger than 35 in good health. Both conserved end residues are part of each CDR3. The D gene is left open where the match is weak. Size is omitted from some rows. Given values are once, few, many or a class for expanded clones.

J | D | V | size | CDR3 | DNA
TRBJ2-2 | TRBD2 | TRBV19 | - | CASSIGAGGSRTGELFF | TGTGCCAGTAGTATAGGAGCGGGAGGGAGTCGGACCGGGGAGCTGTTTTTT
TRBJ2-2 | - | TRBV6-2/TRBV6-3 | many | CASTSGPGGKTTGELFF | TGTGCCAGCACATCGGGACCGGGGGGCAAAACCACCGGGGAGCTGTTTTTT
TRBJ2-1 | - | TRBV12-5 | - | CASGLPRQVFSYNEQFF | TGTGCTAGTGGTTTGCCGAGACAGGTTTTCTCCTACAATGAGCAGTTCTTC
TRBJ1-5 | - | TRBV3-1 | many | CASSQSTYSNQPQHF | TGTGCCAGCAGCCAATCGACTTATAGCAATCAGCCCCAGCATTTT
TRBJ2-3 | TRBD2 | TRBV5-1 | few | CASSFSSGGSTDTQYF | TGCGCCAGCAGCTTTTCTAGCGGGGGTAGCACAGATACGCAGTATTTT
TRBJ2-3 | - | TRBV15 | - | CATSRGASGTDTQYF | TGTGCCACCAGCAGAGGGGCTAGCGGCACAGATACGCAGTATTTT
TRBJ2-2 | TRBD2 | TRBV15 | many | CATSRVSGLAATGELFF | TGTGCCACCAGCAGAGTATCGGGACTAGCGGCCACCGGGGAGCTGTTTTTT
TRBJ2-2 | - | TRBV12-3/TRBV12-4 | many | CATCKGAGELFF | TGTGCCACCTGCAAAGGCGCCGGGGAGCTGTTTTTT
TRBJ1-1 | - | TRBV12-3/TRBV12-4 | many | CASNLGLGSAAFF | TGTGCCAGCAACCTGGGTCTTGGCTCCGCGGCTTTCTTT
TRBJ1-1 | - | TRBV5-1 | many | CASRSGMNTEAFF | TGCGCCAGCCGAAGTGGGATGAACACTGAAGCTTTCTTT
TRBJ2-1 | TRBD2 | TRBV2 | few | CASAGPGGDNEQFF | TGTGCCAGCGCCGGACCGGGGGGGGACAATGAGCAGTTCTTC
TRBJ2-7 | - | TRBV12-3/TRBV12-4 | many | CASRLLGEAEQYF | TGTGCCAGCAGGCTCTTAGGCGAGGCCGAGCAGTACTTC
TRBJ2-2 | - | TRBV7-2 | many | CASSLPAGELFF | TGTGCCAGCAGCTTGCCCGCCGGGGAGCTGTTTTTT
TRBJ2-7 | TRBD1 | TRBV4-1 | - | CASSQYPGQGKNEQYF | TGCGCCAGCAGCCAGTACCCGGGACAGGGAAAGAACGAGCAGTACTTC
TRBJ2-3 | TRBD2 | TRBV9 | many | CASSPPGGRERDTQYF | TGTGCCAGCAGCCCTCCCGGGGGGAGGGAAAGAGATACGCAGTATTTT
TRBJ2-3 | - | TRBV3-1 | many | CASSQGVLFLLDSGTDTQYF | TGTGCCAGCAGCCAAGGTGTGCTTTTTTTGCTCGACAGTGGCACAGATACGCAGTATTTT
TRBJ2-3 | TRBD2 | TRBV12-3/TRBV12-4 | few | CASGTGLVSDTQYF | TGTGCCAGCGGAACGGGACTAGTTTCAGATACGCAGTATTTT
TRBJ2-1 | TRBD2 | TRBV12-5 | few | CASGSGDEQFF | TGTGCTAGTGGAAGCGGGGATGAGCAGTTCTTC
TRBJ1-2 | TRBD1 | TRBV10-3 | - | CAVTGGSYGYTF | TGTGCCGTGACAGGGGGATCCTATGGCTACACCTTC
TRBJ2-7 | TRBD2 | TRBV9 | few | CASSVESSGSEQYF | TGTGCCAGCAGCGTAGAGTCTAGCGGGAGCGAGCAGTACTTC
TRBJ1-5 | - | TRBV7-9 | few | CASSEGDQPQHF | TGTGCCAGCAGCGAGGGGGATCAGCCCCAGCATTTT
TRBJ2-7 | - | TRBV5-6 | - | CASSLPRGGRGYEQYF | TGTGCCAGCAGCCTACCCCGAGGAGGGAGAGGGTACGAGCAGTACTTC
TRBJ2-7 | TRBD2 | TRBV11-2 | many | CASSLGGTSVPEQYF | TGTGCCAGCAGCTTAGGAGGGACTAGCGTCCCCGAGCAGTACTTC
TRBJ2-1 | - | TRBV29-1 | many | CSVEAQGSEQFF | TGCAGCGTTGAAGCGCAGGGGTCTGAGCAGTTCTTC
TRBJ2-5 | TRBD2 | TRBV9 | - | CASSVTGGSETQYF | TGTGCCAGCAGCGTAACTGGCGGGAGCGAGACCCAGTACTTC
TRBJ2-1 | TRBD2 | TRBV12-3/TRBV12-4 | few | CASSFSPGGYNEQFF | TGTGCCAGCAGTTTTTCCCCGGGAGGGTACAATGAGCAGTTCTTC